The rows below give T cell receptor beta chains drawn from one sample of a study of radiation and T cells in renal cell carcinoma. Method: immunoSEQ multiplex PCR; TCRdb's copy keeps in-frame clones and lacks some. The data contain roughly 3,700 clones, approximately 80% of them singletons. The specimen was tumor tissue, collected from a patient whose treatment was nephrectomy without radiotherapy. Every receptor here comes from a man aged 45 to 65 with renal cell carcinoma. Each CDR3 is given without its conserved first and last residue. The D gene is left open where the match is weak.

CDR3: ASSHRKNSGANVLT; J: TRBJ2-6; D: .; V: TRBV27
CDR3: ASSYSRGGNTEAF; J: TRBJ1-1; D: .; V: TRBV7-9
CDR3: ASSERQNYGYT; J: TRBJ1-2; D: .; V: TRBV6-1
CDR3: ASAQGDNQPQH; J: TRBJ1-5; D: .; V: TRBV2
CDR3: ASSPGQGASNTEAF; J: TRBJ1-1; D: TRBD1; V: TRBV5-1
CDR3: ASSGTSYEQY; J: TRBJ2-7; D: .; V: TRBV28
CDR3: ASSQGQEGFGDTQY; J: TRBJ2-3; D: .; V: TRBV4-1
CDR3: ASSLGGGRPWYEQY; J: TRBJ2-7; D: TRBD2; V: TRBV5-4
CDR3: ASSVGNTYNEQF; J: TRBJ2-1; D: .; V: TRBV9
CDR3: ASSLQRESGELF; J: TRBJ2-2; D: .; V: TRBV28
CDR3: ASSLGTKNTEAF; J: TRBJ1-1; D: .; V: TRBV13
CDR3: ASRTANYGYT; J: TRBJ1-2; D: .; V: TRBV6-6
CDR3: ASSYSSLGEGYT; J: TRBJ1-2; D: .; V: TRBV6-5
CDR3: ASSEGLAGAQRY; J: TRBJ2-4; D: TRBD2; V: TRBV25-1
CDR3: ASSSKPATKSGQRPD; J: TRBJ2-6; D: .; V: TRBV7-7
CDR3: ASTPSLESYEQY; J: TRBJ2-7; D: .; V: TRBV6-6
CDR3: ASSLGAGGTGELF; J: TRBJ2-2; D: TRBD2; V: TRBV5-1
CDR3: ASSLDGLHSGNTIY; J: TRBJ1-3; D: .; V: TRBV4-2
CDR3: AISAGDNEQY; J: TRBJ2-7; D: .; V: TRBV10-3
CDR3: ASSEQPGQGGTEAF; J: TRBJ1-1; D: TRBD1; V: TRBV10-2
CDR3: AGKGTVNTEAF; J: TRBJ1-1; D: TRBD1; V: TRBV30
CDR3: ASSSLDRGGTRYEQY; J: TRBJ2-7; D: TRBD1; V: TRBV5-6
CDR3: ASRPPTENTEAF; J: TRBJ1-1; D: .; V: TRBV5-6
CDR3: ASSTEGGPRGQPQH; J: TRBJ1-5; D: .; V: TRBV21-1
CDR3: ASSYAGKYEQY; J: TRBJ2-7; D: .; V: TRBV6-5
CDR3: ASSPRGTGDNYGYT; J: TRBJ1-2; D: TRBD1; V: TRBV18
CDR3: ASSLKSVSSYNEQF; J: TRBJ2-1; D: .; V: TRBV27
CDR3: ASSRRQGGGGYT; J: TRBJ1-2; D: TRBD1; V: TRBV7-9
CDR3: AISEGQDTDTQY; J: TRBJ2-3; D: TRBD1; V: TRBV10-3
CDR3: ASGQVVYEQY; J: TRBJ2-7; D: .; V: TRBV27
CDR3: ASSLEGADTQY; J: TRBJ2-3; D: .; V: TRBV5-5
CDR3: ASSDRNNYGYT; J: TRBJ1-2; D: .; V: TRBV25-1
CDR3: ASSRAGLRSYEQY; J: TRBJ2-7; D: TRBD2; V: TRBV6-5
CDR3: ASSLVGGDSNQPQH; J: TRBJ1-5; D: .; V: TRBV5-4
CDR3: ASSLVYAGGETQY; J: TRBJ2-5; D: TRBD2; V: TRBV7-2
CDR3: ASSLALAGELF; J: TRBJ2-2; D: .; V: TRBV7-2
CDR3: ASSVGETWDEQF; J: TRBJ2-1; D: .; V: TRBV9
CDR3: AWGPRGFLRKTQY; J: TRBJ2-5; D: .; V: TRBV30
CDR3: ATSRGVGDEQF; J: TRBJ2-1; D: .; V: TRBV15
CDR3: ASSIRDSLSYEQY; J: TRBJ2-7; D: TRBD1; V: TRBV6-5
CDR3: TSSQDLAGASTDTQY; J: TRBJ2-3; D: TRBD2; V: TRBV14
CDR3: ASSPAPGIDADTQY; J: TRBJ2-3; D: .; V: TRBV9
CDR3: ASSVVGAAGVDTQY; J: TRBJ2-3; D: .; V: TRBV9
CDR3: ASSSSGSNSHEQY; J: TRBJ2-7; D: TRBD2; V: TRBV11-3
CDR3: ASSTRVNGGQPQH; J: TRBJ1-5; D: .; V: TRBV7-2
CDR3: ASSVDGGNQPQH; J: TRBJ1-5; D: .; V: TRBV9
CDR3: AISERVGETQY; J: TRBJ2-5; D: .; V: TRBV10-3
CDR3: ASSLRTQTSTDTQY; J: TRBJ2-3; D: .; V: TRBV7-6
CDR3: ASSQDLRMNTEAF; J: TRBJ1-1; D: .; V: TRBV4-2
CDR3: ASSWGGQGLDTQY; J: TRBJ2-3; D: TRBD1; V: TRBV11-2